This T cell receptor (beta chain) was recorded in a study of blood T cell repertoires in COVID-19. Overall study: Material from acute and convalescent COVID-19 was sourced from the United States, Italy and Spain.

TCRdb's table, derived via immunoSEQ multiplex PCR, lists solely in-frame clones and lacks some. The sample contains some 9,000 clones, 80% to 90% of which appear only once. The specimen was peripheral blood. This receptor was taken from a human donor in a cohort sampled during active COVID-19.

CDR3 sequence (DNA): TGTGCCAGCAGTGACACTCACTACGAGCAGTACTTC. It yields the protein CASSDTHYEQYF. The rearrangement links TRBV6-1 to TRBJ2-7; unclear D gene. Per germline, CDR1 MNHNS and CDR2 SASEGT. The V end was cut by 3 bases, the J end by 3 bases, with 6 bases between. The CDR3 runs to 12 residues.